Below, 6 T cell receptor beta chains from the same sample are listed, as sequenced in a study of early T cells in non-severe SARS-CoV-2 infection. TCRdb analysed the 5' RACE reads with MiXCR anew, one entry per CDR3 protein. The table includes 25,000 to 35,000 distinct CDR3 sequences, around 5.3% detected once. The sequenced material came from whole blood. These receptors were taken from an adult who was a healthcare worker with PCR-confirmed SARS-CoV-2 infection or an uninfected control (not recorded which).

This clonotype showed up just a few times. The gene calls are TRBV7-3 and TRBJ2-7; D not resolved. The CDR3 has 12 amino acids. Deletions cut 4 bases from V and 7 bases from J, with 11 bases between. The V gene's germline CDR1 is SGHTA and CDR2 FQGTGA. CDR3 in amino acids: CASSSDVGEQYF. CDR3 DNA: TGTGCCAGCAGCTCGGACGTAGGGGAGCAGTACTTC.

This clonotype is deemed medium-sized. CDR3 loop: CASSLVQGAIGELFF. DNA for the CDR3: TGTGCCAGCAGCTTAGTACAGGGGGCGATCGGGGAGCTGTTTTTT. The chain recombines TRBV11-2 with TRBJ2-2; 9 positions match TRBD1. CDR3 length equals 15 residues. Germline V gives CDR1 SGHAT, CDR2 FQNNGV. J gave up 7 bases and V 1 base, and 4 bases lay outside the gene matches.

This clonotype was recorded at least ten times. This chain uses TRBV20-1 with TRBJ1-2; D is possibly TRBD1 (6 bases). Trimming took 5 bases from V and 4 from J, leaving 20 bases between them. The length of the CDR3 is 15 residues. From germline, CDR1 is DFQATT and CDR2 SNEGSKA (reference sequence). The chain's CDR3 is CSAALPDRSPYGYTF. The CDR3 nucleotides are TGCAGTGCTGCCCTTCCTGACAGGTCCCCCTATGGCTACACCTTC.

By frequency in the sample, this clonotype is medium-sized (0.01 to 0.1%). This CDR3 is CASSPHLGQGGQPQHF. Here the CDR3 DNA reads TGTGCCAGCAGTCCCCACCTTGGACAGGGAGGGCAGCCCCAGCATTTT. V and J are TRBV28 and TRBJ1-5; the match to TRBD1 covers 8 bases. This CDR3 comprises 16 residues. In germline, CDR1 is MDHEN, CDR2 SYDVKM. V shed 5 bases and J 7 bases; nucleotides not matched to a gene: 13.

In its sample, this clonotype was seen many times. The rearrangement joins TRBV30 to TRBJ1-1, with TRBD1 matching over 8 bases. CDR3 length: 14 amino acids. CDR1 and CDR2 (germline): GTSNPN, SVGIG (reference sequence). With V trimmed by 3 bases and J by 6 bases, 9 bases remained unmatched. The CDR3 reads CAWRDRVGFAEAFF. CDR3 in DNA: TGTGCCTGGAGGGACAGGGTGGGGTTCGCTGAAGCTTTCTTT.

The V and J genes are TRBV11-3 and TRBJ1-2, with TRBD1 as a possible D gene (5 bases). V was trimmed by 5 bases and J by 4 bases, leaving 11 bases between them. Germline CDR1 reads SGHNT; CDR2 reads YENEEA. The CDR3 consists of 13 residues. CDR3 in amino acids: CASSKDSSYGYTF. CDR3 coding DNA: TGTGCCAGCAGCAAAGACAGCTCCTATGGCTACACCTTC.